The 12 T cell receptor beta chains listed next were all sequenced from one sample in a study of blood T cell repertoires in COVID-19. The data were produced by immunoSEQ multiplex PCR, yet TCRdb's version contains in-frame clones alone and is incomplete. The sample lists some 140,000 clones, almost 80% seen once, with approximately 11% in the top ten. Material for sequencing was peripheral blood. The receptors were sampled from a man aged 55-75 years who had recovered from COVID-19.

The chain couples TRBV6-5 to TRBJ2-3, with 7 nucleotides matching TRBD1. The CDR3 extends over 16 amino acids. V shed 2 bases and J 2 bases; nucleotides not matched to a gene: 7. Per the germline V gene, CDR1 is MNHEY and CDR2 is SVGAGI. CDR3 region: CASSYAQQGVTDTQYF. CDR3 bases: TGTGCCAGCAGTTACGCGCAGCAGGGGGTCACAGATACGCAGTATTTT.

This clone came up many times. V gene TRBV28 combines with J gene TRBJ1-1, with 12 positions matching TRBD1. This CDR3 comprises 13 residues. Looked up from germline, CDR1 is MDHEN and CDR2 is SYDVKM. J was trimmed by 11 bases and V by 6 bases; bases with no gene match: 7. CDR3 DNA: TGTGCCAGCAGAACCGGGACAGGGGGCCAGGCTTTCTTT. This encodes CASRTGTGGQAFF.

CDR3 sequence reads: CSVEPAGNGYTF. DNA of the CDR3: TGCAGCGTTGAACCGGCAGGGAATGGCTACACCTTC. V gene TRBV29-1 combines with J gene TRBJ1-2, with D perhaps matching TRBD1 (5 bases). The CDR3 loop spans 12 amino acids. V was cut by 2 bases and J by 6 bases, with 10 bases left in between. Per germline, CDR1 SQVTM and CDR2 ANQGSEA.

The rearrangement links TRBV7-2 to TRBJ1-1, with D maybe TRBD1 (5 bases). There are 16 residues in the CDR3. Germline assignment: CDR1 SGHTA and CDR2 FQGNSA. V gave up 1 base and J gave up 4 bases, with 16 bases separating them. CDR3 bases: TGTGCCAGCAGCTTAGGGGGGGTCGGTATTTTCACTGAAGCTTTCTTT. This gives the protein CASSLGGVGIFTEAFF.

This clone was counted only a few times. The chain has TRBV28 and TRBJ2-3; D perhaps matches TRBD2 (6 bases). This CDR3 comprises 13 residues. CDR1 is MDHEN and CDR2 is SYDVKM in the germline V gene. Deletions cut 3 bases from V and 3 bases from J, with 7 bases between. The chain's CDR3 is CASSFRGTDTQYF. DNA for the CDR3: TGTGCCAGCAGTTTCCGGGGGACAGATACGCAGTATTTT.

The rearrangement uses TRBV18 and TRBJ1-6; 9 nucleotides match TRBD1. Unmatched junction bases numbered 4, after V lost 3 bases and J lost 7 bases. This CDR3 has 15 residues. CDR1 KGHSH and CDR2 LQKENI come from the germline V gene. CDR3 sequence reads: CASSPTGTGNSPLHF. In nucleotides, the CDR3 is TGTGCCAGCTCACCGACCGGGACAGGGAATTCACCCCTCCACTTT. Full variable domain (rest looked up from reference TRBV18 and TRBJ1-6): NAGVMQNPRHLVRRRGQEARLRCSPMKGHSHVYWYRQLPEEGLKFMVYLQKENIIDESGMPKERFSAEFPKEGPSILRIQQVVRGDSAAYFCASSPTGTGNSPLHFGNGTRLTVT.

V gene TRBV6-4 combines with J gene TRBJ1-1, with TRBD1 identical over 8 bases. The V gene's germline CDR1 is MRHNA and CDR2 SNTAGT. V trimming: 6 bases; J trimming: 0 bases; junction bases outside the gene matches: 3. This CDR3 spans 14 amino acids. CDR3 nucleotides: TGTGCCAGCAGAGAGACAGGGGTGAACACTGAAGCTTTCTTT. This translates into CASRETGVNTEAFF.

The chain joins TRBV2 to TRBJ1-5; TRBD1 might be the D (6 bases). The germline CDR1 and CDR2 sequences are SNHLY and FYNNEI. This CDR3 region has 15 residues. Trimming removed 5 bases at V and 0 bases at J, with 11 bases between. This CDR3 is CASSLGHNSNQPQHF. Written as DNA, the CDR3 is TGTGCCAGCAGTTTGGGACATAATAGCAATCAGCCCCAGCATTTT.

CDR3: CASSSPQGARETQYF. The DNA of the CDR3 is TGTGCCAGCAGCTCCCCACAGGGGGCGAGGGAGACCCAGTACTTC. The rearrangement uses TRBV28 and TRBJ2-5; 9 nucleotides align to TRBD1. The germline V gene has CDR1 MDHEN and CDR2 SYDVKM. The length of the CDR3 is 15 residues. With V trimmed by 6 bases and J by 5 bases, 10 bases remained unmatched.

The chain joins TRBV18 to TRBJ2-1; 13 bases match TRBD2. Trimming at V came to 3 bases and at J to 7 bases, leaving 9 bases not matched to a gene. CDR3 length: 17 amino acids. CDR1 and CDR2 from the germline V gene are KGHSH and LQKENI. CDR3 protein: CASSPRGLAGVGNEQFF. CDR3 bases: TGTGCCAGCTCACCTCGTGGACTAGCGGGAGTAGGAAATGAGCAGTTCTTC.

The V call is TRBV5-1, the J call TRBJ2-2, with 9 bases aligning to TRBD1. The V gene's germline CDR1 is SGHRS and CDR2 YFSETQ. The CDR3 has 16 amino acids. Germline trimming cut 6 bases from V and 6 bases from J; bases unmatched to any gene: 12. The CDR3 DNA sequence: TGCGCCAGCACCGTCTCCGGGACAGGGTTTGCCGGGGAGCTGTTTTTT. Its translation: CASTVSGTGFAGELFF.

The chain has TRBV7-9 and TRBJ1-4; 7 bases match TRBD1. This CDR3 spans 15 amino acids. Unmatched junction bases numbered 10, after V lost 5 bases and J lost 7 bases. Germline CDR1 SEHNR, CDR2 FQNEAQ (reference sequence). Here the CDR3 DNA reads TGTGCCAGCAGCCTGTCGACAGGGCCCAGTGAAAAACTGTTTTTT. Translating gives CASSLSTGPSEKLFF.